Listed below are T cell receptor beta chains from one sample, sequenced in a study of cytomegalovirus exposure and HLA in healthy donors. Sequenced by immunoSEQ multiplex PCR; TCRdb stores in-frame clones only, minus some. The sample has approximately 160,000 clones, roughly three quarters seen once. Sequencing was carried out using PBMCs. The receptors were sampled from a woman aged 45-65 years in good health and CMV-seropositive. Both conserved end residues are part of each CDR3. Fields, in order: clone size, J gene, D gene, V gene, CDR3 DNA, CDR3 protein. A D gene is named only where the DNA matches it firmly. Not every row has a clone size; where given, it reads once, few, many or a size class.

- TRBJ2-3 TRBD1 TRBV15 TGTGCCACCAGTAAAAGGACAGGGGGAACAGATACGCAGTATTTT CATSKRTGGTDTQYF
- TRBJ2-1 TRBD2 TRBV28 TGTGCCAGCAGGGCGAGGGGGGCTAGCGGGGGCTCCTACAATGAGCAGTTCTTC CASRARGASGGSYNEQFF
- TRBJ2-1 - TRBV7-6 TGTGCCAGCAGCTTATCTAGCAATTCCCTCCCTTTTCGTGAGCAGTTCTTC CASSLSSNSLPFREQFF
- TRBJ2-7 TRBD1 TRBV6-5 TGTGCCAGCAGTGACAGGGGTAGCTCCTACGAGCAGTACTTC CASSDRGSSYEQYF
- TRBJ1-5 - TRBV2 TGTGCCAGCAGTCCACAGGGCACTCAGCCCCAGCATTTT CASSPQGTQPQHF
medium-sized TRBJ1-1 - TRBV27 TGTGCCAGCAGTTTAGCGGGAGGGAACACTGAAGCTTTCTTT CASSLAGGNTEAFF
- TRBJ1-1 - TRBV4-3 TGCGCCAGCAGCCATTCTTCGGGGGGTCCTGAAGCTTTCTTT CASSHSSGGPEAFF
- TRBJ1-1 TRBD1 TRBV5-1 TGCGCCAGCAGCTCCAGGACAGGGGAGGATGAAGCTTTCTTT CASSSRTGEDEAFF
- TRBJ1-1 - TRBV19 TGTGCCAGTAGTATTTCAGGGATCCCTGAAGCTTTCTTT CASSISGIPEAFF
- TRBJ1-1 - TRBV5-6 TGTGCCAGCAGCTTGGGTGGGGGGACCAACACTGAAGCTTTCTTT CASSLGGGTNTEAFF
- TRBJ1-5 TRBD1 TRBV11-2 TGTGCCAGCAGCTTAGGACAGGGGTTGAGTAGCAATCAGCCCCAGCATTTT CASSLGQGLSSNQPQHF
- TRBJ1-1 TRBD1 TRBV19 TGTGCCAGTAGTACCCCGGGACAGGGGGCGGGAGGAGCTTTCTTT CASSTPGQGAGGAFF
once TRBJ1-4 - TRBV19 TGTGCCAGTAGTATAGATGGGGGGGATGAAAAACTGTTTTTT CASSIDGGDEKLFF
few TRBJ1-3 - TRBV18 TGTGCCAGCTCACCACCGGCCTCCACAGGGCCGGGAGGAAACACCATATATTTT CASSPPASTGPGGNTIYF
few TRBJ2-3 TRBD1 TRBV30 TGTGCCTGGAGCGGGGACAGATCTAGCACAGATACGCAGTATTTT CAWSGDRSSTDTQYF
- TRBJ1-5 - TRBV6-1 TGTGCCAGCAGTGGATTTGGCGGTCAGCCCCAGCATTTT CASSGFGGQPQHF
- TRBJ2-7 - TRBV28 TGTGCCAGCAGTTTATTACCTCAGGTCTCCTACGAGCAGTACTTC CASSLLPQVSYEQYF
- TRBJ2-5 TRBD2 TRBV5-4 TGTGCCAGCAGCTTGGGGACTAGCGGGGGCGGGGAGACCCAGTACTTC CASSLGTSGGGETQYF
once TRBJ1-2 - TRBV6-6 TGTGCCAGCAGTTACCCAGACAGAGACTATGGCTACACCTTC CASSYPDRDYGYTF
- TRBJ1-4 TRBD1 TRBV9 TGTGCCAGCAGCGTAGCACCGGGACAGACTGAAAAACTGTTTTTT CASSVAPGQTEKLFF
- TRBJ2-5 TRBD1 TRBV5-4 TGTGCCAGCAGCGCGGACAGGTTGGAGAGTGGCCAGTACTTC CASSADRLESGQYF
- TRBJ1-1 - TRBV18 TGTGCCAGCTCACCGAGAGAGCACAGGGCTGGGACTGAAGCTTTCTTT CASSPREHRAGTEAFF
- TRBJ1-6 TRBD1 TRBV30 TGTGCCTGGAAGGGGGACAGGGGTGCAAATTCACCCCTCCACTTT CAWKGDRGANSPLHF
- TRBJ1-1 TRBD1 TRBV2 TGTGCCAGCAGTGCATTCGGGACAGGGAACACTGAAGCTTTCTTT CASSAFGTGNTEAFF
- TRBJ2-2 TRBD1 TRBV4-1 TGCGCCAGCAGCCGACAGGGTTGGACCGGGGAGCTGTTTTTT CASSRQGWTGELFF
- TRBJ2-1 - TRBV19 TGTGCCAGTAGCCATTCCTTGGACTCACTCTACAATGAGCAGTTCTTC CASSHSLDSLYNEQFF
- TRBJ2-4 TRBD1 TRBV29-1 TGCAGCTCCCGGGACAGCCTAAACAGTCAGTACTTC CSSRDSLNSQYF
few TRBJ1-2 TRBD1 TRBV28 TGTGCCAGCAGTTCAGGACAGGGGTTGTATGGCTACACCTTC CASSSGQGLYGYTF
- TRBJ1-3 TRBD1 TRBV5-4 TGTGCCAGCAGCCCTGACAGGGCCTCTGGAAACACCATATATTTT CASSPDRASGNTIYF
- TRBJ1-2 TRBD1 TRBV2 TGTGCCAGCAGCTTCCTTGGACAGGGGGCTTATGGCTACACCTTC CASSFLGQGAYGYTF
- TRBJ2-1 - TRBV5-1 TGCGCCAGCAGCCGGGACATTGGCAATGAGCAGTTCTTC CASSRDIGNEQFF
- TRBJ1-4 TRBD1 TRBV2 TGTGCCAGCATAGGGGCGCCGACAGGGGGCTATGAAAAACTGTTTTTT CASIGAPTGGYEKLFF
once TRBJ2-3 TRBD1 TRBV19 TGTGCCAGTAGGACCCTATTGGGACAGGGCACAGATACGCAGTATTTT CASRTLLGQGTDTQYF
- TRBJ2-7 TRBD2 TRBV7-2 TGTGCCAGCAGCTTAGCGGGAGGGCCCTACGAGCAGTACTTC CASSLAGGPYEQYF
- TRBJ2-3 TRBD2 TRBV9 TGTGCCAGCAGCCTTTTACTTAGCGGGGGGATGGATACGCAGTATTTT CASSLLLSGGMDTQYF
- TRBJ2-7 TRBD1 TRBV5-1 TGCGCCAGCAGCTTGGAGACAGGGGGCTACGAGCAGTACTTC CASSLETGGYEQYF
- TRBJ2-7 TRBD2 TRBV30 TGTGCCTGGAGTCCTCGGGGACTAGCGGGAGGTCGCGAGCAGTACTTC CAWSPRGLAGGREQYF
few TRBJ1-5 - TRBV6-6 TGTGCCAGCAGTTACGAAGGGGCCGCGGGCAATCAGCCCCAGCATTTT CASSYEGAAGNQPQHF
few TRBJ1-5 - TRBV28 TGTGCCAGCAGTTTGAGGGCTGGGAGTAGCAATCAGCCCCAGCATTTT CASSLRAGSSNQPQHF
few TRBJ2-7 - TRBV5-1 TGCGCCAGCAGCTTTGACAGGTTTTCCGAGCAGTACTTC CASSFDRFSEQYF
- TRBJ2-5 - TRBV18 TGTGCCAGCTCCCCTGGCGGAGTCCAAGAGACCCAGTACTTC CASSPGGVQETQYF
- TRBJ2-6 - TRBV28 TGTGCCAGCAGTTTGGACACGTACTCTGGGGCCAACGTCCTGACTTTC CASSLDTYSGANVLTF
- TRBJ2-2 TRBD1 TRBV2 TGTGCCAGCAGCTCGGACAGGGGCCGTTTTAGGAACACCGGGGAGCTGTTTTTT CASSSDRGRFRNTGELFF
- TRBJ2-3 TRBD2 TRBV4-2 TGTGCCAGCAGACCAACCAGGACTAGCGGGAGTAGCACAGATACGCAGTATTTT CASRPTRTSGSSTDTQYF
- TRBJ2-7 - TRBV19 TGTGCCAGTAGTGTCCGGGATCAACTCTACGAGCAGTACTTC CASSVRDQLYEQYF
- TRBJ2-7 - TRBV2 TGTGCCAGCATCGGGACTCTCCCCTACGAGCAGTACTTC CASIGTLPYEQYF
once TRBJ2-4 TRBD1 TRBV5-6 TGTGCCAGCAGCTTCGGACAGGACCTTGAATGGAGCATTCAGTACTTC CASSFGQDLEWSIQYF
- TRBJ2-2 - TRBV7-9 TGTGCCAGCAGCCCCGCGGCGTTGGGGGCGGCCGGGGAGCTGTTTTTT CASSPAALGAAGELFF
- TRBJ2-1 TRBD1 TRBV10-3 TGTGCCATCAGAGCGGGACAGGGGTACTACAATGAGCAGTTCTTC CAIRAGQGYYNEQFF
- TRBJ1-5 - TRBV6-6 TGTGCCAGCAGTTCTCAACAGGGTCTCAGCAATCAGCCCCAGCATTTT CASSSQQGLSNQPQHF
- TRBJ2-1 TRBD1 TRBV6-6 TGTGCCAGCAGTTCCAGGGGGAATGAGCAGTTCTTC CASSSRGNEQFF